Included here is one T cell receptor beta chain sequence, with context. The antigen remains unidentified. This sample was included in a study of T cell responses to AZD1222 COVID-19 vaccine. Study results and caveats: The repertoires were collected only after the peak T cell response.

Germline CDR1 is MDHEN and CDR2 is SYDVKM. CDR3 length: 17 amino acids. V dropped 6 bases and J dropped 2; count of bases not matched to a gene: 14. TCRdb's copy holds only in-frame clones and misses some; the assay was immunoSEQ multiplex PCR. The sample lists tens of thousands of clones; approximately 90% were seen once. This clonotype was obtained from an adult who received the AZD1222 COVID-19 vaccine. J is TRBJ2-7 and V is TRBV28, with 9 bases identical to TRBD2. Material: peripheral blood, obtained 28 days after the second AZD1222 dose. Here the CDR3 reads CASRTTPGLAPTYEQYF. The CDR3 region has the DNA TGTGCCAGCAGGACAACCCCCGGACTAGCGCCGACCTACGAGCAGTACTTC.